This TCR beta chain was retrieved from a study of blood T cells in healthy people across ages. In terms of origin and age, donors were healthy Caucasian individuals from Russia aged about 6 to 90. The germline V gene has CDR1 MNHEY and CDR2 SVGEGT. Trimming took 2 bases from V and 4 from J, leaving 12 bases between them. The CDR3 length is 15 residues. The authors ran a second PCR of about 7 to 12 cycles using a sample-barcoded 5' primer and a J-beta primer mix. TCRdb re-analysed the 5' RACE reads in MiXCR, keeping a single row per CDR3 protein. Here the sample spans around 1,900,000 distinct CDR3 sequences, roughly two fifths being singletons.

Sample: blood. The V gene is TRBV6-2 or TRBV6-3, the J gene TRBJ2-1, with D tentatively TRBD1 (6 bases). The clonotype was recovered from a human donor in good health. CDR3 nucleotides: TGTGCCAGCAGTTACCTGGACAGTCCATACAATGAGCAGTTCTTC. It translates to CASSYLDSPYNEQFF.